The rows below give T cell receptor beta chains drawn from one sample of a study of blood T cell repertoires in COVID-19. Some clones are missing from TCRdb's copy, which holds only in-frame ones; the method was immunoSEQ multiplex PCR. The sample has some 220,000 clones; around four fifths are singletons. The sequenced material came from peripheral blood. The receptors stem from a woman aged 55-70 years with active or convalescent COVID-19. Both conserved end residues are part of each CDR3. The order of the fields is J gene, D gene, clone size, V gene, CDR3 protein, CDR3 DNA. The D gene is left open where the match is weak. Not every row has a clone size; where given, it reads once, few, many or a size class.

>TRBJ2-3|TRBD2|.|TRBV19
CASQTSGGGASTDTQYF
TGTGCCAGCCAGACTAGCGGGGGGGGAGCTAGCACAGATACGCAGTATTTT
>TRBJ2-5|TRBD2|.|TRBV7-2
CASSIPGLASGTQYF
TGTGCCAGCAGCATACCGGGACTAGCTTCGGGTACCCAGTACTTC
>TRBJ1-5|.|once|TRBV27
CASVTGSNQPQHF
TGTGCCAGCGTAACAGGTTCCAATCAGCCCCAGCATTTT
>TRBJ1-6|.|.|TRBV9
CASSVSPGYNSPLHF
TGTGCCAGCAGCGTATCCCCGGGATATAATTCACCCCTCCACTTT
>TRBJ1-1|.|.|TRBV29-1
CSAAGSDRTEAFF
TGCAGCGCCGCGGGGTCGGATCGTACTGAAGCTTTCTTT
>TRBJ2-1|TRBD2|.|TRBV7-3
CASSLQAGGYNEQFF
TGTGCCAGCAGCTTACAAGCGGGGGGCTACAATGAGCAGTTCTTC
>TRBJ1-4|TRBD1|.|TRBV27
CASKTGRTNEKLFF
TGTGCCAGCAAGACAGGGAGAACTAATGAAAAACTGTTTTTT
>TRBJ2-3|TRBD2|.|TRBV15
CATSTSASGGNTDTQYF
TGTGCCACCAGCACCTCAGCTAGCGGGGGGAACACAGATACGCAGTATTTT
>TRBJ2-5|TRBD2|.|TRBV28
CASGQLRREGGETQYF
TGTGCCAGCGGCCAATTACGGCGGGAGGGCGGGGAGACCCAGTACTTC
>TRBJ2-7|TRBD2|.|TRBV11-3
CASSRGTSGEQYF
TGTGCCAGCAGCCGAGGGACTAGCGGCGAGCAGTACTTC